The next 12 T cell receptor beta chains were all read from a single sample in a study of T cell responses to AZD1222 COVID-19 vaccine. TCRdb keeps only in-frame clones here, not all; method: immunoSEQ multiplex PCR. The sample comprises 90,000 to 120,000 clones, over 80% of which are singletons, and 6.2% rests with the top ten. Here the sequenced sample was peripheral blood, taken 28 days after the second AZD1222 dose. These receptors were taken from an adult who received the AZD1222 COVID-19 vaccine.

The chain joins TRBV19 to TRBJ2-7, with 13 bases aligning to TRBD2. Germline V gives CDR1 LNHDA, CDR2 SQIVND (reference sequence). This CDR3 has 17 residues. V dropped 4 bases and J dropped 5; count of bases not matched to a gene: 11. The CDR3 sequence: CASSKVGLAGARDEQYF. The CDR3 DNA sequence: TGTGCCAGTAGTAAAGTAGGACTAGCGGGAGCCAGAGACGAGCAGTACTTC.

The CDR3 DNA reads TGTGCCAGCAGCCTTACTCGGGACAGGGTCAATTCACCCCTCCACTTT. Translation: CASSLTRDRVNSPLHF. The chain recombines TRBV27 with TRBJ1-6; TRBD1 aligns across 9 bases. This CDR3 is built from 16 residues. The V gene's germline CDR1 is MNHEY and CDR2 SMNVEV (reference sequence). J gave up 7 bases and V 6 bases, and 10 bases lay outside the gene matches.

CDR3 residues: CATSRDGNTIYF. CDR3 nucleotide sequence: TGTGCCACCAGCAGAGATGGAAACACCATATATTTT. The chain uses TRBV15 and TRBJ1-3; D remains unclear. Trimming removed 0 bases from V and 3 bases from J, with 0 bases in between. Germline-derived CDR1 and CDR2 are LNHNV and YYDKDF (reference sequence). The CDR3 contains 12 residues.

The rearrangement uses TRBV27 and TRBJ1-1; D may be TRBD1 (6 bases). Trimming removed 4 bases from V and 1 base from J, with 16 bases in between. Germline V CDR1 and CDR2: MNHEY, SMNVEV (reference sequence). CDR3 length: 16 amino acids. The CDR3 region has the DNA TGTGCCAGCAGTTGGGACACGAGGTTGGGGAACACTGAAGCTTTCTTT. Amino acid sequence: CASSWDTRLGNTEAFF.

Note on this clone: One end of the junction does not line up with germline, which may come from a read error. The chain combines TRBV5-1 with TRBJ1-1; 7 nucleotides agree with TRBD1. The CDR3 sequence is 16 residues long. The germline CDR1 and CDR2 sequences are SGHRS and YFSETQ. The CDR3 DNA reads TGCGCCAGCGGGGCCCGACAGGGTGAAAGCACCACTAAAGCTTTCTTT. Amino acid sequence: CASGARQGESTTKAFF.

J is TRBJ1-1 and V is TRBV27; 11 bases line up with TRBD1. This CDR3 region has 17 residues. The germline gives CDR1 MNHEY, CDR2 SMNVEV (reference sequence). J lost 5 bases, V lost 3 bases, and 11 bases had no gene match. The CDR3 nucleotides read TGTGCCAGCAGTTTTCCTCCGGGACAGGGGGTGAGGACTGAAGCTTTCTTT. This translates into CASSFPPGQGVRTEAFF.

The V gene is TRBV5-1, the J gene TRBJ2-3; 13 bases are shared with TRBD2. The CDR3 contains 18 residues. V was pared by 2 bases and J by 4 bases, with 10 bases of the junction left unmatched. CDR1 and CDR2 from the germline V gene are SGHRS and YFSETQ. The CDR3 nucleotides read TGCGCCAGCAGCTTTGGGGGACTAGCGGGGAATTTGGCAGATACGCAGTATTTT. It is translated as CASSFGGLAGNLADTQYF.

The rearrangement links TRBV7-8 to TRBJ1-3; D call uncertain. The CDR3 is made up of 14 amino acids. Germline V gene data show CDR1 as SGHVS and CDR2 as FQNEAQ. Trimming took 1 base from V and 2 from J, leaving 6 bases between them. The CDR3 DNA follows: TGTGCCAGCAGCTTAGAACCTACTGGAAACACCATATATTTT. Translated, it gives CASSLEPTGNTIYF.

V is TRBV7-6 and J is TRBJ1-1; 7 nucleotides align to TRBD1. The CDR3 sequence is 16 residues long. Per the germline V gene, CDR1 is SGHVS and CDR2 is FNYEAQ. With V trimmed by 5 bases and J by 0 bases, 9 bases remained unmatched. CDR3 nucleotide sequence: TGTGCCAGCAGCCCATACCCGACAGGGCTGAACACTGAAGCTTTCTTT. Translation gives CASSPYPTGLNTEAFF.

This clone showed up just a few times. V gene TRBV6-5 combines with J gene TRBJ2-1; the match to TRBD2 covers 11 bases. The CDR3 consists of 15 residues. V shed 6 bases and J 4 bases; nucleotides not matched to a gene: 5. Germline values: CDR1 MNHEY, CDR2 SVGAGI. The CDR3 spells CASRATSGAYNEQFF. The CDR3 coding sequence is TGTGCCAGCAGGGCGACTAGCGGGGCATACAATGAGCAGTTCTTC.

The CDR3 nucleotides are TGTGCCAGCAGCCAACGACTGTATGGCTACACCTTC. This encodes CASSQRLYGYTF. The chain recombines TRBV3-1 (or the pseudogene TRBV3-2) with TRBJ1-2; D not resolved. V was cut by 2 bases and J by 5 bases, with 6 bases left in between. Germline assignment: CDR1 LGHDT and CDR2 YNNKEL (reference sequence). This CDR3 has 12 amino acids.

The chain couples TRBV7-8 to TRBJ2-3; weak D call: TRBD2 (5 bases). This CDR3 is 18 amino acids long. Germline CDR1 SGHVS, CDR2 FQNEAQ. Trimming stripped 0 bases from V and 6 bases from J, with 22 bases between. CDR3 in amino acids: CASSLAVLVGTGGDTQYF. In nucleotides, the CDR3 is TGTGCCAGCAGCTTAGCAGTACTAGTAGGAACCGGCGGCGATACGCAGTATTTT.